The subject of this entry is one TCR beta chain. As yet, its antigen is unknown. As to treatment: 10-day PBMC culture with coronavirus spike peptide pools or control peptides (ViraFEST assay). Those CD4+ T cells from the unexposed donor predate the COVID-19 pandemic (2011-2018). This sample is drawn from a study of vaccination and CD4 T cells after COVID-19. This CDR3 has 15 amino acids. Trimming took 0 bases from V and 6 from J; bases not matched to a gene: 6. Germline CDR1 SGHNT, CDR2 YYREEE (reference sequence). The Oncomine TCR Beta short-read assay was applied to DNA of cultured CD4+ T cells. It was cultured CD4+ T cells from which genomic DNA was extracted. TCRdb processed the PCR reads anew with MiXCR; each CDR3 protein has one entry. This sample has 9,000 to 10,000 distinct CDR3 sequences, with roughly 33% found just once.

What was sequenced was CD4+ T cells from blood, cultured in vitro. The chain couples TRBV5-4 to TRBJ1-1, with TRBD1 matching over 9 bases. This clonotype originated in a human donor in good health. The CDR3: CASSLGDRDMAEAFF. CDR3 nucleotide sequence: TGTGCCAGCAGCTTGGGGGACAGGGATATGGCTGAAGCTTTCTTT.